This record looks at one T cell receptor (beta chain) sequence and its context. The antigen remains undetermined. This record belongs to a study of molecular identifiers for immune sequencing clone quantification. The bulk TCR libraries were made with methods described before and with listed TCR primers. Each CDR3 protein gets one entry after TCRdb re-called the PCR reads with MiXCR. The top ten hold roughly 0.83% of the sample, which has about 640,000 distinct CDR3 sequences, about 20% seen once. The study's findings and limits: Spiked Jurkat TCR RNA originating from one cell could reportedly be identified amid some 920,000 naive cells. Whereas clones above 20 RNA copies held under 1% of naive-cell molecules, they held over 98% of effector molecules.

Unmatched junction bases numbered 7, after V lost 3 bases and J lost 5 bases. The CDR3 has 16 residues. Germline CDR1 MGHRA, CDR2 YSYEKL. This TCR was sampled from a human donor in good health. Some libraries in this study had Jurkat cell RNA spiked in. The material sequenced was naive CD8+ T cells from blood, with Jurkat cell RNA spiked in. Subset of the sample: FACS-sorted CD8+CD4-CCR7+CD45RA+ naive T cells. V gene TRBV4-1 combines with J gene TRBJ1-1; 12 nucleotides align to TRBD1. This CDR3 is CASSHSGTGGGTEAFF. The CDR3 DNA follows: TGCGCCAGCAGCCATTCCGGGACAGGGGGCGGGACTGAAGCTTTCTTT.